These 27 T cell receptor beta chains came from one sample sequenced in a study of T-cell memory formation after mild COVID-19. One entry per CDR3 protein results from TCRdb running MiXCR on the 5' RACE reads. The table shows 250,000 to 350,000 distinct CDR3 sequences, with 15% to 20% occurring only once. Sequenced material: PBMCs or a T cell subset sorted from them (not recorded which). Receptors were obtained from a man aged 18-30 years who had mild COVID-19 (a few samples of this study predate the infection). Cell type and time point are not known.

There are a few counts of this clonotype. This chain connects TRBV5-1 to TRBJ2-5; 10 positions match TRBD1. J gave up 3 bases and V 7 bases, and 0 bases lay outside the gene matches. This CDR3 has 12 residues. Per the germline V gene, CDR1 is SGHRS and CDR2 is YFSETQ. The CDR3 loop is CASGQGEETQYF. The CDR3 DNA reads TGCGCCAGCGGACAGGGGGAAGAGACCCAGTACTTC.

The DNA of the CDR3 is TGTGCCAGCTACCGGGACAGGGGAAACACCGGGGAGCTGTTTTTT. Its translation is CASYRDRGNTGELFF. The chain couples TRBV2 to TRBJ2-2; 10 nucleotides match TRBD1. The CDR3 is 15 amino acids. CDR1 and CDR2 from the germline V gene are SNHLY and FYNNEI. The junction had 5 bases not matched to a gene; V was cut back by 8 bases and J by 2 bases. Drawing the rest from reference TRBV2 and TRBJ2-2, the complete variable domain is EPEVTQTPSHQVTQMGQEVILRCVPISNHLYFYWYRQILGQKVEFLVSFYNNEISEKSEIFDDQFSVERPDGSNFTLKIRSTKLEDSAMYFCASYRDRGNTGELFFGEGSRLTVL.

This clonotype was detected only a few times. The gene calls are TRBV7-3 and TRBJ2-1, with 10 positions matching TRBD2. This CDR3 region has 15 residues. V was clipped by 4 bases and J by 7 bases; unmatched bases: 7. Germline V gene data show CDR1 as SGHTA and CDR2 as FQGTGA. The CDR3 bases are TGTGCCAGCAGCTCCGGACTAGCGGCCCATAATGAGCAGTTCTTC. Translating it yields CASSSGLAAHNEQFF.

This chain uses TRBV4-1 with TRBJ2-2; TRBD2 matches at 11 bases. CDR3 length equals 16 residues. The trim removed 7 bases at V and 4 bases at J, leaving 8 bases unmatched. Germline V CDR1 and CDR2: MGHRA, YSYEKL. The CDR3 sequence: CASNLAGGPFTGELFF. The CDR3 nucleotides read TGCGCCAGCAACCTAGCGGGGGGCCCTTTCACCGGGGAGCTGTTTTTT.

This clonotype was seen ten or more times. The chain's CDR3 is CASSTGTGGRQPQHF. CDR3 DNA sequence: TGTGCCAGCAGTACGGGGACAGGGGGGAGGCAGCCCCAGCATTTT. The chain recombines TRBV6-5 with TRBJ1-5, with 11 positions matching TRBD1. The V gene's germline CDR1 is MNHEY and CDR2 SVGAGI. With V trimmed by 5 bases and J by 7 bases, 7 bases remained unmatched. There are 15 residues in the CDR3.

The sample holds many counts of this clonotype. This sequence joins TRBV12-3 or TRBV12-4 and TRBJ2-2, with unresolved D. With 2 bases removed from V and 6 bases from J, the gap between germline ends came to 7 bases. The CDR3 is 13 residues long. The CDR3 protein is CASSLSGPGELFF. CDR3 nucleotides: TGTGCCAGCAGTTTATCCGGTCCCGGGGAGCTGTTTTTT.

A few counts support this clonotype. This chain uses TRBV4-2 with TRBJ2-5; tentative D call: TRBD2 (5 bases). Germline V gene lookup returns CDR1 LGHNA and CDR2 YNFKEQ. Trimming cost V 0 bases and J 5 bases, with 16 bases left between them. The CDR3 is 16 residues long. The CDR3 nucleotides read TGTGCCAGCAGCCAAGATGCAGCGGCCTCCGGGGAGACCCAGTACTTC. Its translation: CASSQDAAASGETQYF.

This clonotype was detected ten times or more. This chain uses TRBV7-9 with TRBJ2-7; D may be TRBD1 (5 bases). This CDR3 is 15 amino acids long. The V and J ends lost 1 base and 2 bases respectively, with 12 bases between them. CDR1 and CDR2 (germline): SEHNR, FQNEAQ (reference sequence). The CDR3 DNA sequence: TGTGCCAGCAGCTTAGGGACGGGCAGGGCCTACGAGCAGTACTTC. Its protein product is CASSLGTGRAYEQYF.

The sample holds a few counts of this clonotype. The gene calls are TRBV11-1 and TRBJ2-4; the match to TRBD1 covers 11 bases. The CDR3 spans 14 residues. V was clipped by 8 bases and J by 9 bases; unmatched bases: 9. Germline values: CDR1 SGHAT, CDR2 FQDESV (reference sequence). The CDR3 DNA reads as TGTGCCAGCGGATCCGGGACAGGGGGATCCATTCAGTACTTC. Amino acids: CASGSGTGGSIQYF.

This clonotype has just a few counts. The CDR3 DNA reads as TGTGCCAGCAGCGCCCGGGTCTCGAATTCACCCCTCCACTTT. This translates into CASSARVSNSPLHF. The J gene is TRBJ1-6, the V gene TRBV5-4; D is undetermined. V was pared by 4 bases and J by 7 bases, with 12 bases between. Germline CDR1 is SGHNT and CDR2 is YYREEE (reference sequence). The CDR3 is 14 residues long.

This clonotype was picked up a small number of times. The rearrangement joins TRBV6-5 to TRBJ2-5, with D possibly being TRBD2 (7 bases). This CDR3 contains 14 residues. The germline V and J ends were trimmed by 7 bases and 5 bases, with 17 bases remaining between them. Germline V gene lookup returns CDR1 MNHEY and CDR2 SVGAGI. The CDR3 sequence is CASTTPGGQETQYF. CDR3 in DNA: TGTGCCAGCACCACTCCCGGGGGGCAGGAGACCCAGTACTTC.

This clonotype was detected ten times or more. The chain uses TRBV5-1 and TRBJ1-4; TRBD1 is a possible D gene (6 bases). CDR3 size: 15 residues. Germline V gives CDR1 SGHRS, CDR2 YFSETQ. Deletions cut 4 bases from V and 8 bases from J, with 18 bases between. CDR3 DNA: TGCGCCAGCAGCCCAGGACAGCAGGTCAACGAAAAACTGTTTTTT. Its protein product is CASSPGQQVNEKLFF.

This clonotype was seen only a few times. The chain joins TRBV4-2 to TRBJ2-1; the D gene is possibly TRBD1 (6 bases). Germline CDR1 and CDR2: LGHNA and YNFKEQ. The CDR3 covers 12 residues. The V and J ends lost 0 bases and 11 bases respectively, with 8 bases between them. The CDR3 DNA follows: TGTGCCAGCAGCCAAGAAGGGACACAGCAGTTCTTC. It yields the protein CASSQEGTQQFF.

This clonotype appeared many times. The rearrangement links TRBV7-2 to TRBJ2-3; D is possibly TRBD2 (5 bases). The V gene's germline CDR1 is SGHTA and CDR2 FQGNSA. V dropped 5 bases and J dropped 2 bases, with 11 bases sitting between them. The CDR3 is made up of 14 amino acids. CDR3 sequence reads: CASSVGVYTDTQYF. CDR3 nucleotide sequence: TGTGCCAGCAGCGTCGGGGTCTACACAGATACGCAGTATTTT.

This clonotype showed up many times. The V and J genes are TRBV29-1 and TRBJ2-6; D is unclear. In germline, CDR1 is SQVTM, CDR2 ANQGSEA. The CDR3 is made up of 16 amino acids. V was cut by 0 bases and J by 1 base, with 10 bases left in between. In DNA form, the CDR3 reads TGCAGCGTTGAAGATGTCGTTAAGTCTGGGGCCAACGTCCTGACTTTC. Its protein product is CSVEDVVKSGANVLTF.

This clonotype was observed a few times. J is TRBJ2-3 and V is TRBV5-1, with TRBD1 identical over 10 bases. Unmatched junction bases numbered 1, after V lost 0 bases and J lost 6 bases. The CDR3 spans 14 residues. Germline V gene data show CDR1 as SGHRS and CDR2 as YFSETQ. The CDR3 here is CASSLEDRGDTQYF. DNA for the CDR3: TGCGCCAGCAGCTTGGAGGACAGGGGGGATACGCAGTATTTT. Using reference TRBV5-1 and TRBJ2-3 for the parts outside the CDR3, the full variable domain is KAGVTQTPRYLIKTRGQQVTLSCSPISGHRSVSWYQQTPGQGLQFLFEYFSETQRNKGNFPGRFSGRQFSNSRSEMNVSTLELGDSALYLCASSLEDRGDTQYFGPGTRLTVL.

V is TRBV20-1 and J is TRBJ2-1; D unclear. The germline gives CDR1 DFQATT, CDR2 SNEGSKA (reference sequence). The V gene lost 0 bases and the J gene lost 7 bases, with 10 bases spanning the gap. This CDR3 region has 13 residues. In nucleotides, the CDR3 is TGCAGTGCTAGAGATTGGGAAAGGAATGAGCAGTTCTTC. Amino acids: CSARDWERNEQFF.

This clonotype has a count of ten or more. The chain links TRBV23-1 to TRBJ2-5; D not certain. TRBV23-1 is an ORF for which the function is uncertain. Trimming shortened V by 4 bases and J by 1 base, and 13 bases separated the two germline ends. This CDR3 has 15 residues. The CDR3 loop is CASSLPTGSQETQYF. The CDR3 DNA reads TGCGCCAGCAGTCTTCCTACTGGATCCCAAGAGACCCAGTACTTC.

The rearrangement uses TRBV5-1 and TRBJ1-4; D ambiguous. Germline V lookup: CDR1 SGHRS, CDR2 YFSETQ. Trimming removed 0 bases from V and 6 bases from J, with 6 bases in between. The CDR3 contains 13 residues. DNA of the CDR3: TGCGCCAGCAGCTTGGGCCAACATGAAAAACTGTTTTTT. This encodes CASSLGQHEKLFF. The full variable domain, in which reference TRBV5-1 and TRBJ1-4 provide the parts outside the CDR3, is KAGVTQTPRYLIKTRGQQVTLSCSPISGHRSVSWYQQTPGQGLQFLFEYFSETQRNKGNFPGRFSGRQFSNSRSEMNVSTLELGDSALYLCASSLGQHEKLFFGSGTQLSVL.

This clonotype was observed a few times. J is TRBJ2-3 and V is TRBV4-3; 7 bases align to TRBD2. This CDR3 has 17 amino acids. Trimming removed 0 bases from V and 7 bases from J; junction bases left unmatched: 13. Germline CDR1 reads LGHNA; CDR2 reads YSLEER. The DNA for the CDR3 is TGCGCCAGCAGCCAAGATAGGCAGCGGGGCTTCGCGAATACGCAGTATTTT. Its protein is CASSQDRQRGFANTQYF.

The table lists this clonotype with a count of one. The V and J genes are TRBV7-8 and TRBJ1-2; D is possibly TRBD1 (5 bases). The CDR3 loop spans 18 amino acids. Germline V gives CDR1 SGHVS, CDR2 FQNEAQ. The V and J ends lost 0 bases and 2 bases respectively, with 19 bases between them. In DNA form, the CDR3 reads TGTGCCAGCAGCTTAGCGAGGGCAGGTCGGGGGAGAAACTATGGCTACACCTTC. As protein: CASSLARAGRGRNYGYTF.

In this sample, this clonotype turned up many times. The V call is TRBV7-2, the J call TRBJ2-5; D is possibly TRBD1 or TRBD2 (5 bases each). The length of the CDR3 is 14 residues. Germline V gene lookup returns CDR1 SGHTA and CDR2 FQGNSA. V was trimmed by 5 bases and J by 5 bases, leaving 15 bases between them. The CDR3 region has the DNA TGTGCCAGCAGCGGACGAAGAGGGGTGGAGACCCAGTACTTC. This codes for CASSGRRGVETQYF. The full variable domain, completed using reference TRBV7-2 and TRBJ2-5, is GAGVSQSPSNKVTEKGKDVELRCDPISGHTALYWYRQSLGQGLEFLIYFQGNSAPDKSGLPSDRFSAERTGGSVSTLTIQRTQQEDSAVYLCASSGRRGVETQYFGPGTRLLVL.

This clonotype occurred a few times. V and J are TRBV12-3 or TRBV12-4 and TRBJ2-5; a possible D gene is TRBD2 (5 bases). The V end lost 6 bases, the J end lost 7 bases, and 18 bases lay between the germline ends. The CDR3 has 14 amino acids. The CDR3 is CASRLGVIRGTQYF. DNA of the CDR3: TGTGCCAGCAGACTGGGAGTAATCCGGGGGACCCAGTACTTC.

The chain combines TRBV5-1 with TRBJ2-1; the D gene is possibly TRBD1 (6 bases). There are 13 residues in the CDR3. Germline CDR1 is SGHRS and CDR2 is YFSETQ. V was pared by 4 bases and J by 4 bases, with 9 bases between. The DNA of the CDR3 is TGCGCCAGCAGCCCACAGGGTTACAATGAGCAGTTCTTC. It specifies CASSPQGYNEQFF.

This clonotype was seen a handful of times. The CDR3 sequence: CASSRAGGGGELFF. CDR3 DNA sequence: TGTGCCAGCAGCCGGGCAGGGGGCGGCGGGGAGCTGTTTTTT. The chain employs TRBV7-2 and TRBJ2-2; 8 nucleotides line up with TRBD1. The CDR3 has 14 amino acids. Germline CDR1 and CDR2: SGHTA and FQGNSA. V gave up 5 bases and J gave up 7 bases; unmatched junction bases: 6.

In this sample, this clonotype turned up a few times. The chain has TRBV7-2 and TRBJ1-5, with D unresolved. The CDR3 is made up of 13 amino acids. V lost 3 bases and J 5 bases, leaving 8 bases between the germline ends. Germline CDR1 and CDR2: SGHTA and FQGNSA. DNA for the CDR3: TGTGCCAGCAGCTTTTTTCGGGATCAGCCCCAGCATTTT. This encodes CASSFFRDQPQHF.

This clonotype has at least ten counts. The chain recombines TRBV7-9 with TRBJ2-7; TRBD2 is a possible D gene (6 bases). The CDR3 runs to 14 residues. Germline V gene data show CDR1 as SEHNR and CDR2 as FQNEAQ (reference sequence). Trimming took 3 bases from V and 3 from J, leaving 12 bases between them. The CDR3 region is CASSLEGPFYEQYF. CDR3 in DNA: TGTGCCAGCAGCTTGGAGGGGCCCTTCTACGAGCAGTACTTC.